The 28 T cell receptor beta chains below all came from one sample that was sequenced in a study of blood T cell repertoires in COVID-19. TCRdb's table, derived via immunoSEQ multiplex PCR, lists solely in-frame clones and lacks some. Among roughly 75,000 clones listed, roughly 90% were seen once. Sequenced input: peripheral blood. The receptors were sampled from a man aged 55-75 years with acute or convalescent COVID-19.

The CDR3 region is CASSQSNGPGLGKDTQYF. In DNA, the CDR3 is TGCGCCAGCAGCCAGTCTAACGGTCCGGGACTTGGGAAAGATACGCAGTATTTT. The genes are TRBV4-1 and TRBJ2-3; a possible D gene is TRBD2 (6 bases). The ends were cut back, 3 bases at V and 5 bases at J, with 24 bases in the middle. CDR1 and CDR2 from the germline V gene are MGHRA and YSYEKL. This CDR3 comprises 18 residues.

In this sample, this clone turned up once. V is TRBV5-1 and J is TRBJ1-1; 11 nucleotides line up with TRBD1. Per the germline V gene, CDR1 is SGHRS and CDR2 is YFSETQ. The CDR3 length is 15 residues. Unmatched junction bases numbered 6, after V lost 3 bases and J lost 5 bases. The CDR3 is CASSWGGTGGTEAFF. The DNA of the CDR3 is TGCGCCAGCAGCTGGGGTGGGACAGGGGGGACTGAAGCTTTCTTT. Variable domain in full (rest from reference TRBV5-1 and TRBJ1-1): KAGVTQTPRYLIKTRGQQVTLSCSPISGHRSVSWYQQTPGQGLQFLFEYFSETQRNKGNFPGRFSGRQFSNSRSEMNVSTLELGDSALYLCASSWGGTGGTEAFFGQGTRLTVV.

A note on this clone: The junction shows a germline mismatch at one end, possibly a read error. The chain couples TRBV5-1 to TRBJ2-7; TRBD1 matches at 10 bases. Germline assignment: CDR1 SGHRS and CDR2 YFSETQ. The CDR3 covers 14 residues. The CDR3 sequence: CASTLTGGPYEQYF. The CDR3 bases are TGCGCCAGCACCTTGACAGGGGGCCCCTACGAGCAGTACTTC.

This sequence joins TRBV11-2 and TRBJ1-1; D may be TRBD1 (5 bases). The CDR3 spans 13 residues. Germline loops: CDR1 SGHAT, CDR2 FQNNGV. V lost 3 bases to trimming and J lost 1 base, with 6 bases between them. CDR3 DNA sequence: TGTGCCAGCAGCTTCAGGGCGAACACTGAAGCTTTCTTT. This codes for CASSFRANTEAFF.

The CDR3: CASSWVDRGREQYF. CDR3 nucleotides: TGTGCCAGCAGTTGGGTCGACAGGGGGCGCGAGCAGTACTTC. V usage is TRBV6-1 and J usage is TRBJ2-7, with 10 bases lining up with TRBD1. Germline-derived CDR1 and CDR2 are MNHNS and SASEGT. The ends lost 5 bases at V and 6 bases at J; junction bases unmatched: 7. The CDR3 covers 14 residues.

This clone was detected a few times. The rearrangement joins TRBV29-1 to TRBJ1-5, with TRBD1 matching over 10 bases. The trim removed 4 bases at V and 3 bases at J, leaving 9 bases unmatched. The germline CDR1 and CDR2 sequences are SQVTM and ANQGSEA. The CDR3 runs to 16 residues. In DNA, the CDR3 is TGCAGCGTTGTTTCGAGGGACAGGGGCACCAATCAGCCCCAGCATTTT. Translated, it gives CSVVSRDRGTNQPQHF. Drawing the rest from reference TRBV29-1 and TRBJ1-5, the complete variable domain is SAVISQKPSRDICQRGTSLTIQCQVDSQVTMMFWYRQQPGQSLTLIATANQGSEATYESGFVIDKFPISRPNLTFSTLTVSNMSPEDSSIYLCSVVSRDRGTNQPQHFGDGTRLSIL.

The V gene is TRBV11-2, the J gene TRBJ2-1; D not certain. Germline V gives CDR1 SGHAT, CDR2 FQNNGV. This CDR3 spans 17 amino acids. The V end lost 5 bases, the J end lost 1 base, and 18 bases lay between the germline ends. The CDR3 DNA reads TGTGCCAGCAGCCCCACGGTACGACTTCCATCCTACAATGAGCAGTTCTTC. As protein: CASSPTVRLPSYNEQFF.

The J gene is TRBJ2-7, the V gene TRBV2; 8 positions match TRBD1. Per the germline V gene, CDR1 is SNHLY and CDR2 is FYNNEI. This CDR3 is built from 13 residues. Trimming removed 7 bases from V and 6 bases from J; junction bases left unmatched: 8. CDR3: CASTGTGGVEQYF. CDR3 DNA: TGTGCCAGCACCGGGACAGGCGGGGTCGAGCAGTACTTC.

The CDR3 DNA reads as TGCAGCGTGCGGGTTGGACAAGAGACCCAGTACTTC. It codes for CSVRVGQETQYF. This sequence joins TRBV29-1 and TRBJ2-5; a possible D gene is TRBD2 (5 bases). There are 12 residues in the CDR3. Trimming cost V 6 bases and J 2 bases, with 10 bases left between them. Germline CDR1 and CDR2: SQVTM and ANQGSEA.

CDR3 in DNA: TGTGCCAGCAGCGTAGAAGCGGGAGAGGCCTACAATGAGCAGTTCTTC. Translating it yields CASSVEAGEAYNEQFF. The V call is TRBV9, the J call TRBJ2-1, with 8 bases identical to TRBD2. Per the germline V gene, CDR1 is SGDLS and CDR2 is YYNGEE. The length of the CDR3 is 16 residues. Unmatched junction bases numbered 4, after V lost 0 bases and J lost 2 bases.

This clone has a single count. The CDR3 is CASSQTGLGNYGYTF. CDR3 bases: TGTGCCAGCAGCCAAACAGGGCTTGGGAACTATGGCTACACCTTC. V and J are TRBV11-2 and TRBJ1-2, with a tentative D call TRBD1 (6 bases). This CDR3 region has 15 residues. V was pared by 5 bases and J by 2 bases, with 15 bases between. The V gene's germline CDR1 is SGHAT and CDR2 FQNNGV.

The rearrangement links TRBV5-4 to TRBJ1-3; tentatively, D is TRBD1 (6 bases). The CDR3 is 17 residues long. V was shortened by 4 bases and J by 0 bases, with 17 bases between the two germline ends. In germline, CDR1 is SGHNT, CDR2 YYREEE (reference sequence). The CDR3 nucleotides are TGTGCCAGCAGCCCCGCCCGGACAGTAAACTCTGGAAACACCATATATTTT. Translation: CASSPARTVNSGNTIYF.

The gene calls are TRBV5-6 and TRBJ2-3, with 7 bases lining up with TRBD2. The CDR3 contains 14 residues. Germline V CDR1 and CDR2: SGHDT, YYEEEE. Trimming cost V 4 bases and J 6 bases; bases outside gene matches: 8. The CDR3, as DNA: TGTGCCAGCAGCCCGAGCGGGGTTCGGGATACGCAGTATTTT. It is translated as CASSPSGVRDTQYF.

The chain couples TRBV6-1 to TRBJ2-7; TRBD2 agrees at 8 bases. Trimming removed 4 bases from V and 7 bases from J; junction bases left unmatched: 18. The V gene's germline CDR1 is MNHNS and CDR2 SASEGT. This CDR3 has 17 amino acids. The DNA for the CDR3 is TGTGCCAGCAGTGGAGCCGGCGGGAGCGGGGGTTTTAGGGAGCAGTACTTC. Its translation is CASSGAGGSGGFREQYF.

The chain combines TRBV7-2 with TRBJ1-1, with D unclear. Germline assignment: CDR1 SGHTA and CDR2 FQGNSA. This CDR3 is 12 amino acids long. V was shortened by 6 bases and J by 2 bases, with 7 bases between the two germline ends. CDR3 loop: CASRIVNTEAFF. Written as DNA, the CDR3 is TGTGCCAGCAGAATAGTAAACACTGAAGCTTTCTTT. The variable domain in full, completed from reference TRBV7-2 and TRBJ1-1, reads GAGVSQSPSNKVTEKGKDVELRCDPISGHTALYWYRQSLGQGLEFLIYFQGNSAPDKSGLPSDRFSAERTGGSVSTLTIQRTQQEDSAVYLCASRIVNTEAFFGQGTRLTVV.

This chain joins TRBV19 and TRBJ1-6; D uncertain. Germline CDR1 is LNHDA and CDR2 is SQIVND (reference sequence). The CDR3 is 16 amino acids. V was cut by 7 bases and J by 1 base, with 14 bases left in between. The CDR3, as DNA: TGTGCCAGTACCGAAACGTCGGGGTCCTATAATTCACCCCTCCACTTT. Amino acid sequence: CASTETSGSYNSPLHF. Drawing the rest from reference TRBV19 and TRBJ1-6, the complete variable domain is DGGITQSPKYLFRKEGQNVTLSCEQNLNHDAMYWYRQDPGQGLRLIYYSQIVNDFQKGDIAEGYSVSREKKESFPLTVTSAQKNPTAFYLCASTETSGSYNSPLHFGNGTRLTVT.

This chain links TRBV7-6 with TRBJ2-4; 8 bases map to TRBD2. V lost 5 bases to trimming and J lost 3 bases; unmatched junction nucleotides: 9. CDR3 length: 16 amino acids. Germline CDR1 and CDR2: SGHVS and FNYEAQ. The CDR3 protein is CASSPMAGGGKNIQYF. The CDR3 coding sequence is TGTGCCAGCAGCCCCATGGCGGGGGGTGGCAAAAACATTCAGTACTTC.

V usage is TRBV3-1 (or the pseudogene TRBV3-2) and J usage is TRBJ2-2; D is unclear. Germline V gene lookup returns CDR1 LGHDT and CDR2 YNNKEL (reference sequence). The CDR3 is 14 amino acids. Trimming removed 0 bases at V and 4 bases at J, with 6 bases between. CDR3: CASSQDPGTGELFF. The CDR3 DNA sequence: TGTGCCAGCAGCCAAGATCCAGGCACCGGGGAGCTGTTTTTT.

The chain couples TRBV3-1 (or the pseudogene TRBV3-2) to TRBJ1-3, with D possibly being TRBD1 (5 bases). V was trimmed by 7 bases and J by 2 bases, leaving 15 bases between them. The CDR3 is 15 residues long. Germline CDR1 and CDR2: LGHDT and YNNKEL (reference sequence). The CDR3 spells CASTPRRGAGNTIYF. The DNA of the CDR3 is TGTGCCAGCACCCCGCGACGGGGGGCTGGAAACACCATATATTTT.

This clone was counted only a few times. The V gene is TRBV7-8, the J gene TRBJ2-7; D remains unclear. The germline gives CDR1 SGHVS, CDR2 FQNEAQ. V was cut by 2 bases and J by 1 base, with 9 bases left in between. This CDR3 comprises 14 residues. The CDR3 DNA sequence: TGTGCCAGCAGCTTAATGGCTAGTTCCTACGAGCAGTACTTC. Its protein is CASSLMASSYEQYF.

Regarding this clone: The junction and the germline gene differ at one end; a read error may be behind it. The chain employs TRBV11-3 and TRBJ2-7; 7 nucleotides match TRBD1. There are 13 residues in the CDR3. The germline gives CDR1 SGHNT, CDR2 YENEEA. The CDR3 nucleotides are TGTGCCAGCGGCTTTCGGGACAGCTACGAGCAGTACTTC. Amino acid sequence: CASGFRDSYEQYF.

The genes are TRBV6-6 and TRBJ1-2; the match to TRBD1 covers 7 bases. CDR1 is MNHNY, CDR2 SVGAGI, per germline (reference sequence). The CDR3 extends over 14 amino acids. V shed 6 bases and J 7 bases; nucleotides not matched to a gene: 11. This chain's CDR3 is CASRWDSTYGGYTF. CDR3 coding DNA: TGTGCCAGCAGGTGGGACAGCACCTATGGTGGCTACACCTTC.

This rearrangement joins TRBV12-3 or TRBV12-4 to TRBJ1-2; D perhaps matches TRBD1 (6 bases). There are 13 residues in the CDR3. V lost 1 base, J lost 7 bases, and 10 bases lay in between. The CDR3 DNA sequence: TGTGCCAGCAGTTTAGAGAACAGGGCTGGCTACACCTTC. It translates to CASSLENRAGYTF.

The CDR3 nucleotides are TGTGCCAGCAGCTTAGCGCGGAGCTCCTACGAGCAGTACTTC. Its translation: CASSLARSSYEQYF. The chain links TRBV11-2 to TRBJ2-7, with D hard to call. The CDR3 length is 14 residues. Trimming removed 1 base from V and 0 bases from J, with 7 bases in between. Germline assignment: CDR1 SGHAT and CDR2 FQNNGV. The entire variable domain, with the rest obtained from reference TRBV11-2 and TRBJ2-7, is as follows: EAGVAQSPRYKIIEKRQSVAFWCNPISGHATLYWYQQILGQGPKLLIQFQNNGVVDDSQLPKDRFSAERLKGVDSTLKIQPAKLEDSAVYLCASSLARSSYEQYFGPGTRLTVT.

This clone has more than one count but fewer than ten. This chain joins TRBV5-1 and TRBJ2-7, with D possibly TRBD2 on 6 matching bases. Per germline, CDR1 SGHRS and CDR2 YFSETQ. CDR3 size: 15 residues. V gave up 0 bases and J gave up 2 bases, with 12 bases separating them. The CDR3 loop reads CASSLGDLLPYEQYF. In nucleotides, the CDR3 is TGCGCCAGCAGCTTGGGGGACTTACTCCCCTACGAGCAGTACTTC.

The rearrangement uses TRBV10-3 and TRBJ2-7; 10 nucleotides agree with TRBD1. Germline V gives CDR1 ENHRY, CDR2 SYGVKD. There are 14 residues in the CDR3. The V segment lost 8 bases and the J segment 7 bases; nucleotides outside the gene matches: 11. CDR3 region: CAIERSGTGVEQYF. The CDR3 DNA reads TGTGCCATCGAGCGATCCGGGACAGGGGTTGAGCAGTACTTC.

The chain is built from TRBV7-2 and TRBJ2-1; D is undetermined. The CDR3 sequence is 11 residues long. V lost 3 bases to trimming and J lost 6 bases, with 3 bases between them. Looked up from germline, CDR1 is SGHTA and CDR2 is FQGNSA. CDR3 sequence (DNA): TGTGCCAGCAGCTTCTTCAATGAGCAGTTCTTC. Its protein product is CASSFFNEQFF.

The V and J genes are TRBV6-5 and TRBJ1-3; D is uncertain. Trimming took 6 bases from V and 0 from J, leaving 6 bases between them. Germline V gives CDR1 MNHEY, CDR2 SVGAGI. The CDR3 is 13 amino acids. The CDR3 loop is CASSEHSGNTIYF. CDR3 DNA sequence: TGTGCCAGCAGCGAGCACTCTGGAAACACCATATATTTT.